This entry concerns a single T cell receptor beta chain. As yet, its antigen is unknown. The record originates from a study of cytomegalovirus exposure and HLA in healthy donors. Study conclusions and caveats: In a later analysis, across HLA loci, associated TCR counts were highest for DRB1, lowest for HLA-C. It was shown in a later analysis that HLA-associated TCR beta chains were more clonally expanded than other, equally common chains.

The primer mix had 60 Vbeta and 13 Jbeta primers. Only in-frame clones appear in the TCRdb table, and some are missing; sequencing was by immunoSEQ multiplex PCR. The sample's table shows roughly 100,000 clones. The germline V gene encodes CDR1 MNHNY and CDR2 SVGAGI (reference sequence). CDR3 length: 16 amino acids. Between the trimmed V and J ends, which lost 7 bases and 1 base, there was a span of 14 bases. The sequenced material came from PBMCs. This TCR came from a middle-aged man in good health and CMV-seronegative. The chain joins TRBV6-6 to TRBJ2-6; the D gene is possibly TRBD1 (5 bases). The CDR3 bases are TGTGCCAGCACTCGACCCCAGGGTTCTGGGGCCAACGTCCTGACTTTC. Its translation is CASTRPQGSGANVLTF.